One T cell receptor beta chain is described in this entry. Its antigen remains unknown. PCR involved 60 Vbeta and 13 Jbeta primers. In the source study's methods: Approximately 12 million of tens of millions of unique TCR beta chains were shared, per a later count. Repertoires were generated with immunoSEQ multiplex PCR, while TCRdb's copy carries only in-frame clones and drops some. V, J and clone size are taken as reported in that table, and D and trimming were inferred from the DNA itself. The sample carries some 180,000 clones, around four fifths recorded once. The CDR3 sequence is 18 residues long. V was pared by 1 base and J by 0 bases, with 17 bases between. Germline V CDR1 and CDR2: SNHLY, FYNNEI. The sample originates from a study of cytomegalovirus exposure and HLA in healthy donors. The study's findings and limits: Rarity held for most TCR sequences, but there were some public TCRs that occurred in many donors.

This clonotype was sampled from a woman under 40 in good health and CMV-seronegative. The specimen was PBMCs. The genes are TRBV2 and TRBJ2-3, with D unclear. For the CDR3, the DNA is TGTGCCAGCAGTGAAGGTCCTATGGGCAGGTCTAGCACAGATACGCAGTATTTT. This gives the protein CASSEGPMGRSSTDTQYF. The full variable domain, rest sourced from reference TRBV2 and TRBJ2-3, is EPEVTQTPSHQVTQMGQEVILRCVPISNHLYFYWYRQILGQKVEFLVSFYNNEISEKSEIFDDQFSVERPDGSNFTLKIRSTKLEDSAMYFCASSEGPMGRSSTDTQYFGPGTRLTVL.